The rows below give T cell receptor beta chains drawn from one sample of a study of T cell responses to AZD1222 COVID-19 vaccine. Here immunoSEQ multiplex PCR was the method, and the copy in TCRdb shows in-frame clones only, minus some. The profile shows about 190,000 clones, roughly 88% of them singletons. The material was peripheral blood, obtained on day 0 of AZD1222 vaccination. The receptors shown here come from an adult in good health. The CDR3 runs from the conserved cysteine through the conserved F or W. Each record gives: D gene, J gene, V gene, clone size, CDR3 DNA, CDR3 protein. A D gene is named only where the DNA matches it firmly. The size field is filled for only some rows; it gives once, few, many or a size class.

.,TRBJ2-7,TRBV15,.,TGTGCCACCAGCAGAACCAGGGGTCTAGCCTACGAGCAGTACTTC,CATSRTRGLAYEQYF
.,TRBJ2-1,TRBV6-5,.,TGTGCCAGCAGGGGGACCGCTCGGGGCAGCGAGCAGTTCTTC,CASRGTARGSEQFF
.,TRBJ1-1,TRBV6-5,.,TGTGCCAGCAGGCCCGAGAACACTGAAGCTTTCTTT,CASRPENTEAFF
TRBD1,TRBJ1-1,TRBV18,.,TGTGCCAGCTCACCCCTGGACAGGGAGGGCACTGAAGCTTTCTTT,CASSPLDREGTEAFF
.,TRBJ1-4,TRBV9,.,TGTGCCAGCAGCCCCCGAGGCGGGGGCGATGAAAAACTGTTTTTT,CASSPRGGGDEKLFF
.,TRBJ2-2,TRBV27,.,TGTGCCAGCAGTTCCAGGGTTGCCGGGGAGCTGTTTTTT,CASSSRVAGELFF
.,TRBJ1-2,TRBV19,.,TGTGCCAGTAGTATAGGTTCGGGCTACACCTTC,CASSIGSGYTF
.,TRBJ1-1,TRBV5-6,.,TGTGCCAGCAGCCTGATGGCAAAAGGCACGAACACTGAAGCTTTCTTT,CASSLMAKGTNTEAFF
.,TRBJ1-3,TRBV4-3,.,TGCGCCAGCAGCCAAGAGGGGACTGGAAACACCATATATTTT,CASSQEGTGNTIYF
.,TRBJ1-1,TRBV5-5,.,TGTGCCAGCAGCCCGGAGGCCCGACAGAGTCGGGTTTTCACTGAAGCTTTCTTT,CASSPEARQSRVFTEAFF
TRBD1,TRBJ1-3,TRBV7-9,.,TGTGCCAGCAGCCGGACAGGCGACTCTGGAAACACCATATATTTT,CASSRTGDSGNTIYF
.,TRBJ1-1,TRBV6-5,once,TGTGCCAGCGAATCCGGGGGTAATGAAGCTTTCTTT,CASESGGNEAFF
.,TRBJ1-2,TRBV4-3,.,TGCGCCAGCAGCCAAGATAAGCCCCCCAGGGTGGGTGGCTACACCTTC,CASSQDKPPRVGGYTF
.,TRBJ1-2,TRBV5-4,.,TGTGCCAGCAGCCACGGATATGGCTACACCTTC,CASSHGYGYTF
.,TRBJ2-7,TRBV10-3,.,TGTGCCATCAGCAGTCCGGGGGACCGTGACTACGAGCAGTACTTC,CAISSPGDRDYEQYF
.,TRBJ2-7,TRBV10-3,.,TGTGCCATCAGTGGAACCGGAGCCTTAAGCTACGAGCAGTACTTC,CAISGTGALSYEQYF
TRBD1,TRBJ1-1,TRBV28,.,TGTGCCAGCAGCCCCAGGGGGTCGGGCACTGAAGCTTTCTTT,CASSPRGSGTEAFF
TRBD1,TRBJ1-1,TRBV28,.,TGTGCCAGCAGCCCACCCCGACAGGGCCCTGAAGCTTTCTTT,CASSPPRQGPEAFF
.,TRBJ1-2,TRBV6-5,.,TGTGCCAGCAGTCCCGGGGCTTCTGGCTACACCTTC,CASSPGASGYTF
.,TRBJ1-2,TRBV12-3/TRBV12-4,.,TGTGCCAGCAGTCGCCAGGGCTATGGCTACACCTTC,CASSRQGYGYTF
.,TRBJ1-1,TRBV25-1,.,TGTGCCAGCAGTAACAGGGATGTGTACACTGAAGCTTTCTTT,CASSNRDVYTEAFF
.,TRBJ2-7,TRBV6-1,once,TGTGCCAGCAGTGATGTCCTATCCTACGAGCAGTACTTC,CASSDVLSYEQYF
.,TRBJ2-7,TRBV6-6,.,TGTGCCAGCAGTTACTCGGAAGGGATCTACGAGCAGTACTTC,CASSYSEGIYEQYF
TRBD2,TRBJ2-1,TRBV28,.,TGTGCCAGCAGTCCGGCGGGTAGCGGGAGAGTCGATGAGCAGTTCTTC,CASSPAGSGRVDEQFF
.,TRBJ1-3,TRBV6-6,.,TGTGCCAGCAGTCGACATACTCCGAGCTCTGGAAACACCATATATTTT,CASSRHTPSSGNTIYF